The TCR beta chain under discussion was sequenced for a study of blood T cell repertoires in COVID-19. This CDR3 contains 13 residues. Germline CDR1 is SGHTA and CDR2 is FQGNSA. With 5 bases clipped from V and 4 bases from J, the junction kept 3 bases outside the gene matches. Repertoires were generated with immunoSEQ multiplex PCR, while TCRdb's copy carries only in-frame clones and drops some. Seen here are approximately 500,000 clones, approximately 85% observed once, and the top ten hold about 3.2%. Sequencing used peripheral blood. This TCR was recovered from a human donor in a cohort sampled during active COVID-19. This chain uses TRBV7-2 with TRBJ1-2; the match to TRBD1 covers 8 bases. This CDR3 is CASSLGQGYGYTF. CDR3 sequence (DNA): TGTGCCAGCAGCCTAGGACAGGGCTATGGCTACACCTTC. Drawing the rest from reference TRBV7-2 and TRBJ1-2, the complete variable domain is GAGVSQSPSNKVTEKGKDVELRCDPISGHTALYWYRQSLGQGLEFLIYFQGNSAPDKSGLPSDRFSAERTGGSVSTLTIQRTQQEDSAVYLCASSLGQGYGYTFGSGTRLTVV.